Each of the 31 T cell receptor beta chains below was sequenced from the same sample in a study of cytomegalovirus exposure and HLA in healthy donors. The PCR employed 60 Vbeta primers together with 13 Jbeta primers. Profiling relied on immunoSEQ multiplex PCR, and the TCRdb table lists in-frame clones only, not all of them. This sample carries around 170,000 clones, over 75% of them seen once, and the ten largest clones take roughly 2%. The material sequenced was PBMCs. The origin of the receptors is a woman under 40 in good health and CMV-seronegative.

The chain combines TRBV2 with TRBJ1-1; D is perhaps TRBD1 (6 bases). Trimming took 2 bases from V and 7 from J, leaving 11 bases between them. The V gene's germline CDR1 is SNHLY and CDR2 FYNNEI. The CDR3 extends over 13 amino acids. In DNA, the CDR3 is TGTGCCAGCAGTGAATCAGGGGTGATTGAAGCTTTCTTT. Its protein product is CASSESGVIEAFF.

The CDR3 sequence is CASSPMGAIDEQYF. Written as DNA, the CDR3 is TGTGCCAGCAGCCCCATGGGCGCGATCGACGAGCAGTACTTC. This chain connects TRBV7-2 to TRBJ2-7; D gene unclear. There are 14 residues in the CDR3. CDR1 is SGHTA, CDR2 FQGNSA, per germline. The V end was cut by 5 bases, the J end by 5 bases, with 16 bases between.

This rearrangement joins TRBV5-5 to TRBJ1-1, with 8 bases that match TRBD1. Germline trimming cut 7 bases from V and 4 bases from J; bases unmatched to any gene: 12. This CDR3 spans 15 amino acids. The germline V gene has CDR1 SGHKS and CDR2 YYEKEE (reference sequence). This CDR3 reads CASGVSGGAATEAFF. CDR3 DNA sequence: TGTGCCAGCGGGGTATCAGGGGGCGCGGCCACTGAAGCTTTCTTT.

V usage is TRBV6-5 and J usage is TRBJ2-7; no firm D call. The V and J ends lost 6 bases and 1 base respectively, with 7 bases between them. The CDR3 contains 12 residues. Germline CDR1 and CDR2: MNHEY and SVGAGI. The CDR3 region is CASSDSSYEQYF. The CDR3 region has the DNA TGTGCCAGCAGCGACTCGTCCTACGAGCAGTACTTC.

The chain uses TRBV29-1 and TRBJ2-7; a possible D gene is TRBD1 (6 bases). V was clipped by 4 bases and J by 4 bases, with 14 bases between them. There are 13 residues in the CDR3. Germline CDR1 is SQVTM and CDR2 is ANQGSEA. CDR3 coding DNA: TGCAGCGTTGCCGCCGGGACACCATACGAGCAGTACTTC. This gives the protein CSVAAGTPYEQYF.

The V and J genes are TRBV7-2 and TRBJ2-3, with D unresolved. The CDR3 is made up of 13 amino acids. Germline V gene lookup returns CDR1 SGHTA and CDR2 FQGNSA. Between the trimmed V and J ends, which lost 0 bases and 6 bases, there was a span of 7 bases. CDR3 residues: CASSLAAGDTQYF. As DNA, the CDR3 is TGTGCCAGCAGCTTAGCAGCCGGGGATACGCAGTATTTT.

J is TRBJ2-6 and V is TRBV7-9; TRBD2 might be the D (6 bases). Trimming removed 4 bases at V and 13 bases at J, with 17 bases between. This CDR3 has 14 amino acids. Germline V gene data show CDR1 as SEHNR and CDR2 as FQNEAQ (reference sequence). CDR3 nucleotides: TGTGCCAGCAGCTCTCCTGGGGACTCAAGGGTCCTGACTTTC. It is translated as CASSSPGDSRVLTF.

CDR3 bases: TGTGCCGGGCACAGGGGGCCCAACGAGCAGTACTTC. This sequence encodes CAGHRGPNEQYF. V usage is TRBV30 and J usage is TRBJ2-7; 9 bases are a match to TRBD1. The germline CDR1 and CDR2 sequences are GTSNPN and SVGIG (reference sequence). The V gene end was trimmed by 8 bases and the J gene end by 5 bases; junction bases not matched to a gene: 7. This CDR3 is built from 12 residues.

The chain combines TRBV19 with TRBJ2-5; perhaps TRBD2 as D (6 bases). CDR1 and CDR2 from the germline V gene are LNHDA and SQIVND (reference sequence). The ends were cut back, 1 base at V and 1 base at J, with 10 bases in the middle. This CDR3 has 15 residues. The CDR3 DNA sequence: TGTGCCAGTAGTATAGGTGGGACTTCCCAAGAGACCCAGTACTTC. Translated: CASSIGGTSQETQYF.

This clone has only a few counts. This rearrangement joins TRBV2 to TRBJ2-7; 8 nucleotides match TRBD1. This CDR3 spans 15 amino acids. The germline V gene has CDR1 SNHLY and CDR2 FYNNEI. Trimming at V came to 4 bases and at J to 0 bases, leaving 5 bases not matched to a gene. CDR3 sequence: CASSALDRASYEQYF. The CDR3 nucleotides read TGTGCCAGCAGTGCATTGGACAGGGCCTCCTACGAGCAGTACTTC.

The rearrangement links TRBV4-2 to TRBJ1-3, with 7 bases matching TRBD1. Germline V lookup: CDR1 LGHNA, CDR2 YNFKEQ. V gave up 3 bases and J gave up 2 bases; unmatched junction bases: 4. This CDR3 is built from 15 residues. As DNA, the CDR3 is TGTGCCAGCAGCCAGGTGACAGGGCCTGGAAACACCATATATTTT. Amino acid sequence: CASSQVTGPGNTIYF.

The J gene is TRBJ2-1, the V gene TRBV4-2; 11 bases are a match to TRBD2. Germline V gives CDR1 LGHNA, CDR2 YNFKEQ. V lost 4 bases and J lost 10; bases outside the gene matches: 15. The CDR3 consists of 17 residues. The CDR3 loop is CASSPRPPSGGSGEQFF. CDR3 nucleotides: TGTGCCAGCAGCCCCCGGCCCCCTAGCGGGGGGTCAGGGGAGCAGTTCTTC.

The chain employs TRBV7-3 and TRBJ2-3; 7 bases align to TRBD1. Trimming removed 5 bases from V and 7 bases from J; junction bases left unmatched: 9. Germline CDR1 reads SGHTA; CDR2 reads FQGTGA. The CDR3 covers 14 residues. For the CDR3, the DNA is TGTGCCAGCAGCCCGGGACAGATATCCAATACGCAGTATTTT. Protein product: CASSPGQISNTQYF.

The gene calls are TRBV7-2 and TRBJ2-5, with D possibly being TRBD1 (5 bases). Germline V gene sequence: CDR1 SGHTA, CDR2 FQGNSA. This CDR3 comprises 15 residues. The V end was cut by 2 bases, the J end by 4 bases, with 14 bases between. The CDR3 bases are TGTGCCAGCAGCTTAACGGCAGGGTCCCCAGAGACCCAGTACTTC. Amino acid sequence: CASSLTAGSPETQYF.

The sample holds a few counts of this clone. The V gene is TRBV29-1, the J gene TRBJ2-3; D is unclear. The V and J ends lost 6 bases and 0 bases respectively, with 7 bases between them. CDR3 length: 12 residues. The germline gives CDR1 SQVTM, CDR2 ANQGSEA. CDR3 bases: TGCAGCGTAGGAGACAGCACAGATACGCAGTATTTT. Protein product: CSVGDSTDTQYF.

V is TRBV19 and J is TRBJ1-3; 7 positions agree with TRBD1. With 5 bases clipped from V and 4 bases from J, the junction kept 5 bases outside the gene matches. CDR1 LNHDA and CDR2 SQIVND come from the germline V gene (reference sequence). CDR3 length: 14 residues. CDR3 sequence: CASSEGARGNTIYF. CDR3 coding DNA: TGTGCCAGTAGTGAGGGGGCCCGGGGAAACACCATATATTTT. The variable domain in full, completed from reference TRBV19 and TRBJ1-3, reads DGGITQSPKYLFRKEGQNVTLSCEQNLNHDAMYWYRQDPGQGLRLIYYSQIVNDFQKGDIAEGYSVSREKKESFPLTVTSAQKNPTAFYLCASSEGARGNTIYFGEGSWLTVV.

The CDR3 DNA sequence: TGTGCCAGCAGCTCCGGACAGGGAGGATATTATGGCAATCAGCCCCAGCATTTT. It specifies CASSSGQGGYYGNQPQHF. The V gene is TRBV5-6, the J gene TRBJ1-5, with 8 bases fitting TRBD1. Germline loops: CDR1 SGHDT, CDR2 YYEEEE. CDR3 length equals 18 residues. V shed 3 bases and J 2 bases; nucleotides not matched to a gene: 13. Drawing the rest from reference TRBV5-6 and TRBJ1-5, the complete variable domain is DAGVTQSPTHLIKTRGQQVTLRCSPKSGHDTVSWYQQALGQGPQFIFQYYEEEERQRGNFPDRFSGHQFPNYSSELNVNALLLGDSALYLCASSSGQGGYYGNQPQHFGDGTRLSIL.

This rearrangement joins TRBV18 to TRBJ2-7; 12 positions agree with TRBD2. CDR3 length: 16 amino acids. Germline CDR1 KGHSH, CDR2 LQKENI. Germline trimming cut 2 bases from V and 3 bases from J; bases unmatched to any gene: 5. The CDR3 bases are TGTGCCAGCTCACCAGGACTAGCGGGGAGGGTCTACGAGCAGTACTTC. Its translation is CASSPGLAGRVYEQYF.

The V and J genes are TRBV5-1 and TRBJ1-1, with TRBD1 as a possible D gene (5 bases). The CDR3 extends over 15 amino acids. Per germline, CDR1 SGHRS and CDR2 YFSETQ. Trimming stripped 0 bases from V and 1 base from J, with 10 bases between. CDR3 sequence reads: CASSLVPGSNTEAFF. In DNA form, the CDR3 reads TGCGCCAGCAGCTTGGTTCCAGGGTCGAACACTGAAGCTTTCTTT.

V gene TRBV5-1 combines with J gene TRBJ2-4, with TRBD1 identical over 9 bases. Germline assignment: CDR1 SGHRS and CDR2 YFSETQ. The V gene end was trimmed by 3 bases and the J gene end by 9 bases; junction bases not matched to a gene: 13. This CDR3 spans 16 amino acids. In DNA form, the CDR3 reads TGCGCCAGCAGCTCCGCTGGGACAGGGCCTTTTGGCATTCAGTACTTC. Amino acid sequence: CASSSAGTGPFGIQYF.

The chain is built from TRBV9 and TRBJ2-6; 9 bases align to TRBD1. This CDR3 has 17 residues. CDR1 and CDR2 from the germline V gene are SGDLS and YYNGEE. Trimming removed 7 bases from V and 0 bases from J; junction bases left unmatched: 8. CDR3 sequence reads: CASSDRGRGSGANVLTF. CDR3 in DNA: TGTGCCAGCTCGGACAGGGGAAGGGGCTCTGGGGCCAACGTCCTGACTTTC.

Only one count was recorded for this clone. This chain uses TRBV29-1 with TRBJ2-2; tentative D call: TRBD2 (5 bases). The CDR3 runs to 14 residues. V was pared by 5 bases and J by 3 bases, with 13 bases between. Germline CDR1 reads SQVTM; CDR2 reads ANQGSEA. CDR3 region: CSVRDLGDTGELFF. In DNA, the CDR3 is TGCAGCGTTCGGGATTTAGGCGACACCGGGGAGCTGTTTTTT.

This clone came up a few times. V and J are TRBV6-5 and TRBJ1-1; possibly TRBD1 for D (5 bases). The CDR3 length is 11 residues. The germline gives CDR1 MNHEY, CDR2 SVGAGI. Between the trimmed V and J ends, which lost 8 bases and 4 bases, there was a span of 8 bases. CDR3 DNA: TGTGCCAGCGTAAGGGGCACTGAAGCTTTCTTT. This codes for CASVRGTEAFF.

The V gene is TRBV4-1, the J gene TRBJ1-5, with D maybe TRBD1 (5 bases). Germline V gene data show CDR1 as MGHRA and CDR2 as YSYEKL. Trimming pared 2 bases from V and 4 bases from J, leaving 12 bases between. This CDR3 is built from 15 residues. CDR3 in DNA: TGCGCCAGCAGCCAACTCTTACAGGCTAATCAGCCCCAGCATTTT. Its translation is CASSQLLQANQPQHF.

This sequence joins TRBV23-1 and TRBJ1-5; tentatively, D is TRBD1 (5 bases). TRBV23-1 is sorted into the ORF group, with uncertain function. Trimming removed 0 bases at V and 3 bases at J, with 9 bases between. This CDR3 spans 15 amino acids. The CDR3 sequence: CASSQSFRVNQPQHF. CDR3 in DNA: TGCGCCAGCAGTCAATCATTCAGGGTCAATCAGCCCCAGCATTTT.

The chain couples TRBV9 to TRBJ1-1, with D perhaps TRBD1 (6 bases). Trimming took off 4 bases at V and 4 bases at J, with 14 bases between the two ends. CDR3 size: 14 residues. Germline lookup yields CDR1 SGDLS and CDR2 YYNGEE. The CDR3 sequence is CASSKQGQTTEAFF. DNA for the CDR3: TGTGCCAGCAGCAAACAGGGTCAGACCACTGAAGCTTTCTTT.

The chain is built from TRBV29-1 and TRBJ1-4; D is possibly TRBD1 (6 bases). The CDR3 is 15 residues long. The V and J ends lost 0 bases and 7 bases respectively, with 15 bases between them. CDR1 and CDR2 from the germline V gene are SQVTM and ANQGSEA. CDR3: CSVEDRRGGFEKLFF. CDR3 bases: TGCAGCGTTGAAGATCGACGAGGGGGATTTGAAAAACTGTTTTTT.

This clone was observed once. The chain recombines TRBV6-6 with TRBJ1-2; possibly TRBD1 for D (5 bases). CDR3 length equals 16 residues. Between the trimmed V and J ends, which lost 0 bases and 0 bases, there was a span of 11 bases. In germline, CDR1 is MNHNY, CDR2 SVGAGI (reference sequence). The CDR3 DNA follows: TGTGCCAGCAGTTACTCTGGGGCCCCCACTAACTATGGCTACACCTTC. It specifies CASSYSGAPTNYGYTF.

The rearrangement uses TRBV18 and TRBJ2-7; TRBD2 is a possible D gene (6 bases). The CDR3 has 15 amino acids. The germline V gene has CDR1 KGHSH and CDR2 LQKENI. V dropped 4 bases and J dropped 0 bases, with 13 bases sitting between them. The CDR3 region is CASSLRGTFSYEQYF. The CDR3, as DNA: TGTGCCAGCTCACTCCGCGGGACCTTCTCCTACGAGCAGTACTTC.

CDR3 DNA sequence: TGTGCCTGGAGCCGGGACAGCTTTAACTATGGCTACACCTTC. It is translated as CAWSRDSFNYGYTF. The rearrangement joins TRBV30 to TRBJ1-2, with 7 bases lining up with TRBD1. The germline V gene has CDR1 GTSNPN and CDR2 SVGIG (reference sequence). V trimming: 3 bases; J trimming: 1 base; junction bases outside the gene matches: 5. The CDR3 has 14 amino acids.

This clone was detected once. This chain connects TRBV18 to TRBJ2-6; 9 bases map to TRBD1. Trimming at V came to 3 bases and at J to 0 bases, leaving 3 bases not matched to a gene. Germline V lookup: CDR1 KGHSH, CDR2 LQKENI. The CDR3 consists of 17 residues. CDR3 in amino acids: CASSPGQGRSGANVLTF. CDR3 DNA: TGTGCCAGCTCACCGGGACAGGGTCGCTCTGGGGCCAACGTCCTGACTTTC. The variable domain in full, completed from reference TRBV18 and TRBJ2-6, reads NAGVMQNPRHLVRRRGQEARLRCSPMKGHSHVYWYRQLPEEGLKFMVYLQKENIIDESGMPKERFSAEFPKEGPSILRIQQVVRGDSAAYFCASSPGQGRSGANVLTFGAGSRLTVL.